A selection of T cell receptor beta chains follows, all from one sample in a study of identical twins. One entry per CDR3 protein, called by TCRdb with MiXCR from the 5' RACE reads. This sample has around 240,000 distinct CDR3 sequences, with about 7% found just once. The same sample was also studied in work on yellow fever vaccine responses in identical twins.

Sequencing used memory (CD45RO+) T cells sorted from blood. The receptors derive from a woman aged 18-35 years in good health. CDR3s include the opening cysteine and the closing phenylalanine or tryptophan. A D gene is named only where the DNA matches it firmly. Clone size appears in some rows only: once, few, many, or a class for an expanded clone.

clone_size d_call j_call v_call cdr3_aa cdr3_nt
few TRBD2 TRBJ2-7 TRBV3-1 CASSPRGSGRSYEQYF TGTGCCAGCAGCCCCCGTGGTAGCGGGAGATCCTACGAGCAGTACTTC
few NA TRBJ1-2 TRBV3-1 CASSQAGLQRRFYGYTF TGTGCCAGCAGCCAAGCGGGCCTCCAAAGACGGTTCTATGGCTACACCTTC
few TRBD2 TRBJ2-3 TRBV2 CARGVGLADTDTQYF TGTGCCAGGGGGGTCGGACTAGCAGATACAGATACGCAGTATTTT
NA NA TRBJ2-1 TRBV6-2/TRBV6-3 CASRPTFFQSSYNEQFF TGTGCCAGCAGACCGACATTTTTCCAAAGCTCCTACAATGAGCAGTTCTTC
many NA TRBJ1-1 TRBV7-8 CASSSYRWNTEAFF TGTGCCAGCAGCTCTTATAGGTGGAACACTGAAGCTTTCTTT
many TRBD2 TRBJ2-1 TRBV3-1 CASSQGTSGLYNEQFF TGTGCCAGCAGCCAAGGGACTAGCGGACTATACAATGAGCAGTTCTTC
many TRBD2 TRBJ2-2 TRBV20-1 CSARDLAGGPDTGELFF TGCAGTGCTAGAGACCTAGCGGGGGGGCCAGACACCGGGGAGCTGTTTTTT
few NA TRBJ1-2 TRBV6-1 CASSSNGGDRNYGYTF TGTGCCAGCAGTAGCAACGGGGGAGATCGAAACTATGGCTACACCTTC
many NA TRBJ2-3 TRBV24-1 CATSPPTRPTDTQYF TGTGCCACCAGTCCGCCGACTAGGCCCACAGATACGCAGTATTTT
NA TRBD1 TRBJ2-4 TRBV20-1 CSARGDRDFDIQYF TGCAGTGCTAGAGGGGACAGGGATTTTGACATTCAGTACTTC
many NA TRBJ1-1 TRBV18 CASSPPVRGNTEAFF TGTGCCAGCTCACCACCAGTAAGGGGGAACACTGAAGCTTTCTTT
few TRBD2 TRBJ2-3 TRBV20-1 CSARVAGWSADTQYF TGCAGTGCTAGAGTAGCGGGATGGAGTGCAGATACGCAGTATTTT
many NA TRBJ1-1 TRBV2 CASRVQGNTEAFF TGTGCCAGCAGGGTACAGGGGAACACTGAAGCTTTCTTT